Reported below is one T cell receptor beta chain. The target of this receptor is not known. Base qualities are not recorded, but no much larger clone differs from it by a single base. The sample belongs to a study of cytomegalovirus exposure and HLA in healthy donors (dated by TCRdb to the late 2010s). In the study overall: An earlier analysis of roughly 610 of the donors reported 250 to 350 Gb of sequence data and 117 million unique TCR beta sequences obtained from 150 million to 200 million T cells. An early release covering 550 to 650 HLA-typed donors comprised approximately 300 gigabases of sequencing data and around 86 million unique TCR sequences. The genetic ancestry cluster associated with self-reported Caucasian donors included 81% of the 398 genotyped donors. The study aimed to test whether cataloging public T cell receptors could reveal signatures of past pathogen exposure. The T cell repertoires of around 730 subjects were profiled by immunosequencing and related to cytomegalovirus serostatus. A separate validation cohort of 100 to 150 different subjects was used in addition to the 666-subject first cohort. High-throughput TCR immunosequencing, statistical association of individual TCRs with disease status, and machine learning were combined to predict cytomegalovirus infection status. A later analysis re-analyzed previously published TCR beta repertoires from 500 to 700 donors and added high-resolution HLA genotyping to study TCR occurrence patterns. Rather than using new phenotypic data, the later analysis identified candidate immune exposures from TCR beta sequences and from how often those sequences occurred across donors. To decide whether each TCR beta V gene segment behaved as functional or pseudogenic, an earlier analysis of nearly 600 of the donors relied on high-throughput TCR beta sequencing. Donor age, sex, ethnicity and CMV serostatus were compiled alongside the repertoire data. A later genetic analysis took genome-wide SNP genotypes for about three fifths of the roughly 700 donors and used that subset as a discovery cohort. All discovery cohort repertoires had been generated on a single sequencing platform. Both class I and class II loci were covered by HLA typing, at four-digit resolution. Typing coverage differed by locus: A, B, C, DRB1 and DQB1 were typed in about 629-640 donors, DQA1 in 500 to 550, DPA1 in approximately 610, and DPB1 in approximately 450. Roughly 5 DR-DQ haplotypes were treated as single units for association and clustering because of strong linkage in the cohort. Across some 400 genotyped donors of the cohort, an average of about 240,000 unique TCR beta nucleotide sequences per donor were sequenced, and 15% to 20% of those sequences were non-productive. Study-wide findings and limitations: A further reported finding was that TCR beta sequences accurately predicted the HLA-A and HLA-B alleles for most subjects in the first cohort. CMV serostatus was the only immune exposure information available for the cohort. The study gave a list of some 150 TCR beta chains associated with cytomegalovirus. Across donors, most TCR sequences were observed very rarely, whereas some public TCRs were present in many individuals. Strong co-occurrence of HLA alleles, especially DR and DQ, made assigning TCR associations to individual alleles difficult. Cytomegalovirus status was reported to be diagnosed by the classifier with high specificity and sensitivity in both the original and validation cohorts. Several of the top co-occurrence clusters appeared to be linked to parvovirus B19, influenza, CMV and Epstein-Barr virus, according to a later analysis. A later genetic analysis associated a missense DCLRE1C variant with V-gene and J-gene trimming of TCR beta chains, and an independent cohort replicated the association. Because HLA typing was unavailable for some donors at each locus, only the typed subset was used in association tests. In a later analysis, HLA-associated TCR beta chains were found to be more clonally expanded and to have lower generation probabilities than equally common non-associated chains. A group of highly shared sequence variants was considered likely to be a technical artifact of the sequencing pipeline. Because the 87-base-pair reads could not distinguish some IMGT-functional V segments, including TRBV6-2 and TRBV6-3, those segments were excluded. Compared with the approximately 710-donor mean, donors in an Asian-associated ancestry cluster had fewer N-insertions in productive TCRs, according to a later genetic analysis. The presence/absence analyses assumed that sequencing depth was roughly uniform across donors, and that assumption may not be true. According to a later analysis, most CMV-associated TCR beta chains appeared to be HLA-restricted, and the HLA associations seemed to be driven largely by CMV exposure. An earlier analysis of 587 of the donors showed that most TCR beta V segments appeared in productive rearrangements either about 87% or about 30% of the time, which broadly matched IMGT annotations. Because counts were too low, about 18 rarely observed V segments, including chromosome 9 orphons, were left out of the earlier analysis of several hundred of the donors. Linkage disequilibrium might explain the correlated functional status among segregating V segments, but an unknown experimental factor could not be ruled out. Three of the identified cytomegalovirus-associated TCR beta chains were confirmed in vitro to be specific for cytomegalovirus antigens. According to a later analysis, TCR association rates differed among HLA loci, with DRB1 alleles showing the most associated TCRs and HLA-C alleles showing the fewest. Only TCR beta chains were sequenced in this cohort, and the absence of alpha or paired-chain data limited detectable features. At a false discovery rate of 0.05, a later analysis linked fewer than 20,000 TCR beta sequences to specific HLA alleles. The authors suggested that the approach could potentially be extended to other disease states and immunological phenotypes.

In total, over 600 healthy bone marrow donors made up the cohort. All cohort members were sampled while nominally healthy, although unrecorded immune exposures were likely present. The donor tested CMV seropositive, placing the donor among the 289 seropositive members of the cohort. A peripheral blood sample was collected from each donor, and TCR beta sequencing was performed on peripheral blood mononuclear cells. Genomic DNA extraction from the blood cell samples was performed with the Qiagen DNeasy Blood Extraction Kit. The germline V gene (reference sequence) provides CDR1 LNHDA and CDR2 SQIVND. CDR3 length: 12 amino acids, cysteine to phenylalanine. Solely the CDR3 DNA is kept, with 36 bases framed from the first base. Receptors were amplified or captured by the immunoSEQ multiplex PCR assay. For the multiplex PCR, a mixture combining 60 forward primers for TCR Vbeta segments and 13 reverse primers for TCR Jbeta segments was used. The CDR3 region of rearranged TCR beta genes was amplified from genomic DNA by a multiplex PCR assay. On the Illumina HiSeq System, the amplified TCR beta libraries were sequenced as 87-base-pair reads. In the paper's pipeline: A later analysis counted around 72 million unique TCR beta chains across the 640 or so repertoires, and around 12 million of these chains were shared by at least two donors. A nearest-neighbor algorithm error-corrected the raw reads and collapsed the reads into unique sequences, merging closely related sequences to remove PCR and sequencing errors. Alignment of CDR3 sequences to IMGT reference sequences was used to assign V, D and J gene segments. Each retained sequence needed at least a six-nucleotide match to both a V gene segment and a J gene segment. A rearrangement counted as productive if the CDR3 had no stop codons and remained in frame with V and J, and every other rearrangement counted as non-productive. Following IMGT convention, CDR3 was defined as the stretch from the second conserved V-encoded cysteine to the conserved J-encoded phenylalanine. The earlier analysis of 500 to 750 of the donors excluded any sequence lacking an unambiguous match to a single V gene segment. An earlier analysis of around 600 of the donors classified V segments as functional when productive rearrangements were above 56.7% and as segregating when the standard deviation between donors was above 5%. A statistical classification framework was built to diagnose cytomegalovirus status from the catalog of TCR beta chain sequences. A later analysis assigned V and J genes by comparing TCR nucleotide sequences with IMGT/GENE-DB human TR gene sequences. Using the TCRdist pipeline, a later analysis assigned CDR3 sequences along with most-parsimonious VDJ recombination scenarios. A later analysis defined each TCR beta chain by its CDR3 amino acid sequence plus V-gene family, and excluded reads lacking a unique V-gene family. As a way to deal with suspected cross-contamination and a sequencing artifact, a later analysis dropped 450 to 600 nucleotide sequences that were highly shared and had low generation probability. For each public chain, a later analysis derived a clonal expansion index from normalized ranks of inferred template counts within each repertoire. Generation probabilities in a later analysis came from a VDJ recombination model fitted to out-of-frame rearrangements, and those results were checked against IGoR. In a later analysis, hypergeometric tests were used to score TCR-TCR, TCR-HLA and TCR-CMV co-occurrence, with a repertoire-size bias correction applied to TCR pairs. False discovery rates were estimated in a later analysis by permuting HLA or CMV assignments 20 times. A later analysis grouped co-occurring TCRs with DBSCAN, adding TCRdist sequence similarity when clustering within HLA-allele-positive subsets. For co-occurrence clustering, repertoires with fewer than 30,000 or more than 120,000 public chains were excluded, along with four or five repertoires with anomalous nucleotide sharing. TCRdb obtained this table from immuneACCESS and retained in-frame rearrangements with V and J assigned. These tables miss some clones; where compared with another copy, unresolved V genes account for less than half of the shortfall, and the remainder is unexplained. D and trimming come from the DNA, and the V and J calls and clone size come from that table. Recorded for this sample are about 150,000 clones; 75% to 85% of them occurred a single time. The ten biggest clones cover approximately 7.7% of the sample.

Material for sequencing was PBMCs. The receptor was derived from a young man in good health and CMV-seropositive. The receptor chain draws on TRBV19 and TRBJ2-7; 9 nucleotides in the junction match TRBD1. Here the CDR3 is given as CAVGQGGHEQYF. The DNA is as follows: TGTGCGGTGGGACAGGGCGGCCACGAGCAGTACTTC.